These 31 T cell receptor beta chains share one sample of origin, sequenced in a study of blood T cell repertoires in COVID-19. The data were produced by immunoSEQ multiplex PCR, yet TCRdb's version contains in-frame clones alone and is incomplete. The sample holds more than 45,000 clones; roughly nine tenths are singletons and the top ten take 6.5% to 8.5%. The sequenced sample consisted of peripheral blood. Receptors were obtained from a woman aged 65 to 85 with active COVID-19.

The chain employs TRBV6-5 and TRBJ2-7; possible D gene TRBD2, 5 bases. Trimming cost V 8 bases and J 12 bases, with 26 bases left between them. Germline V gene data show CDR1 as MNHEY and CDR2 as SVGAGI. The CDR3 totals 14 residues. CDR3 bases: TGTGCCAGCCTTACCCGGGCCTCGGGCTGGGCGGGGTACTTC. Translation: CASLTRASGWAGYF.

The rearrangement uses TRBV19 and TRBJ1-1; D possibly corresponds to TRBD1 (6 bases). The CDR3 loop spans 16 amino acids. Per the germline V gene, CDR1 is LNHDA and CDR2 is SQIVND (reference sequence). V shed 0 bases and J shed 4 bases, with 15 bases lying between them. CDR3 protein: CASSIENGQGSTEAFF. CDR3 sequence (DNA): TGTGCCAGTAGTATAGAGAATGGGCAGGGGAGCACTGAAGCTTTCTTT. Full variable domain (rest looked up from reference TRBV19 and TRBJ1-1): DGGITQSPKYLFRKEGQNVTLSCEQNLNHDAMYWYRQDPGQGLRLIYYSQIVNDFQKGDIAEGYSVSREKKESFPLTVTSAQKNPTAFYLCASSIENGQGSTEAFFGQGTRLTVV.

This rearrangement joins TRBV27 to TRBJ2-1; TRBD1 might be the D (6 bases). The CDR3 runs 17 residues. V gave up 2 bases and J gave up 0 bases, with 14 bases separating them. CDR1 is MNHEY, CDR2 SMNVEV, per germline (reference sequence). The CDR3 DNA sequence: TGTGCCAGCAGTTTAAGAAGACAGGTAATCTCCTACAATGAGCAGTTCTTC. Its protein product is CASSLRRQVISYNEQFF.

This sequence joins TRBV6-5 and TRBJ2-1; D uncertain. Per germline, CDR1 MNHEY and CDR2 SVGAGI. This CDR3 contains 14 residues. V was pared by 2 bases and J by 6 bases, with 11 bases between. The CDR3 DNA is TGTGCCAGCAGTTACAACGGGTTTACCAATGAGCAGTTCTTC. Its protein product is CASSYNGFTNEQFF.

The V and J genes are TRBV18 and TRBJ2-2, with D unresolved. Germline loops: CDR1 KGHSH, CDR2 LQKENI. Trimming removed 1 base at V and 3 bases at J, with 12 bases between. The CDR3 is made up of 16 amino acids. The CDR3 sequence: CASSPRSGFDTGELFF. CDR3 nucleotide sequence: TGTGCCAGCTCACCACGCTCCGGGTTTGACACCGGGGAGCTGTTTTTT.

This chain links TRBV5-1 with TRBJ2-1; possible D gene TRBD2, 6 bases. V lost 0 bases and J 2 bases, leaving 12 bases between the germline ends. The V gene's germline CDR1 is SGHRS and CDR2 YFSETQ. This CDR3 region has 16 residues. The CDR3 here is CASSLDGSGTYNEQFF. CDR3 bases: TGCGCCAGCAGCTTGGATGGTAGCGGAACCTACAATGAGCAGTTCTTC.

This chain joins TRBV15 and TRBJ2-5; 7 bases map to TRBD2. V lost 9 bases, J lost 5 bases, and 12 bases stayed unmatched. Germline V gene sequence: CDR1 LNHNV, CDR2 YYDKDF (reference sequence). This CDR3 spans 14 amino acids. This chain's CDR3 is CATLDRGGRETQYF. CDR3 nucleotide sequence: TGTGCCACTCTGGATCGGGGAGGGAGGGAGACCCAGTACTTC. Looking up the rest from reference TRBV15 and TRBJ2-5 gives the full variable domain: DAMVIQNPRYQVTQFGKPVTLSCSQTLNHNVMYWYQQKSSQAPKLLFHYYDKDFNNEADTPDNFQSRRPNTSFCFLDIRSPGLGDTAMYLCATLDRGGRETQYFGPGTRLLVL.

CDR3 residues: CASSLRGGLYNEQFF. In nucleotides, the CDR3 is TGTGCCAGCAGCTTGAGGGGGGGGCTTTACAATGAGCAGTTCTTC. The gene calls are TRBV5-4 and TRBJ2-1, with D possibly TRBD2 on 7 matching bases. V shed 1 base and J shed 4 bases, with 12 bases lying between them. Germline-derived CDR1 and CDR2 are SGHNT and YYREEE (reference sequence). The CDR3 is made up of 15 amino acids.

V usage is TRBV7-7 and J usage is TRBJ2-1, with TRBD2 as a possible D gene (6 bases). Germline-derived CDR1 and CDR2 are SSHAT and FNYEAQ (reference sequence). The CDR3 consists of 14 residues. The V and J ends lost 5 bases and 4 bases respectively, with 12 bases between them. Written as DNA, the CDR3 is TGTGCCAGCAGCCCTGGTCGGGGGTACAATGAGCAGTTCTTC. This translates into CASSPGRGYNEQFF. The full variable domain, in which reference TRBV7-7 and TRBJ2-1 provide the parts outside the CDR3, is GAGVSQSPRYKVTKRGQDVTLRCDPISSHATLYWYQQALGQGPEFLTYFNYEAQPDKSGLPSDRFSAERPEGSISTLTIQRTEQRDSAMYRCASSPGRGYNEQFFGPGTRLTVL.

The V call is TRBV28, the J call TRBJ2-1, with 7 bases lining up with TRBD2. This CDR3 region has 15 residues. From germline, CDR1 is MDHEN and CDR2 SYDVKM. The J segment lost 4 bases and the V segment lost 1 base, leaving 4 bases of the junction unmatched. The CDR3 reads CASSLLGGSYNEQFF. CDR3 DNA: TGTGCCAGCAGTTTATTAGGCGGGAGTTACAATGAGCAGTTCTTC.

The chain couples TRBV30 to TRBJ1-2, with 8 bases aligning to TRBD1. The CDR3 length is 15 residues. V was clipped by 3 bases and J by 8 bases; unmatched bases: 14. Looked up from germline, CDR1 is GTSNPN and CDR2 is SVGIG (reference sequence). The CDR3 nucleotides are TGTGCCTGGAGCACAATCATACAGGGGGTCCGGGGCTACACCTTC. This translates into CAWSTIIQGVRGYTF.

V is TRBV7-9 and J is TRBJ2-1, with 8 bases lining up with TRBD2. This CDR3 is 15 amino acids long. Trimming at V came to 4 bases and at J to 5 bases, leaving 7 bases not matched to a gene. Germline V gives CDR1 SEHNR, CDR2 FQNEAQ (reference sequence). The DNA for the CDR3 is TGTGCCAGCAGCTCGGGACTAGATCCCCACAATGAGCAGTTCTTC. The encoded protein is CASSSGLDPHNEQFF.

This chain connects TRBV5-1 to TRBJ2-7, with 7 bases matching TRBD1. Germline CDR1 SGHRS, CDR2 YFSETQ. V shed 4 bases, J shed 0 bases, and the junction held 7 bases outside the gene matches. The CDR3 contains 15 residues. The CDR3 DNA follows: TGCGCCAGCAGCGACGGGACAGCCAACTCCTACGAGCAGTACTTC. Its protein is CASSDGTANSYEQYF.

V usage is TRBV5-1 and J usage is TRBJ2-7, with 11 bases matching TRBD2. V lost 6 bases, J lost 0 bases, and 20 bases stayed unmatched. Germline V CDR1 and CDR2: SGHRS, YFSETQ. CDR3 size: 20 residues. The CDR3 protein is CASTPRGLAGGLRSSYEQYF. The CDR3 DNA is TGCGCCAGCACCCCCCGCGGGCTAGCGGGAGGCCTAAGGAGCTCCTACGAGCAGTACTTC.

The chain has TRBV28 and TRBJ1-4; D is undetermined. Deletions cut 5 bases from V and 3 bases from J, with 10 bases between. The CDR3 is 14 amino acids. Per germline, CDR1 MDHEN and CDR2 SYDVKM. The DNA for the CDR3 is TGTGCCAGCAGTCCGTCAGGCTCTAATGAAAAACTGTTTTTT. The encoded protein is CASSPSGSNEKLFF.

The rearrangement uses TRBV19 and TRBJ1-5; 10 bases line up with TRBD1. The germline CDR1 and CDR2 sequences are LNHDA and SQIVND (reference sequence). J gave up 3 bases and V 5 bases, and 7 bases lay outside the gene matches. The CDR3 is 16 amino acids. CDR3 nucleotides: TGTGCCAGTAGTCCGCGGGACAGGGGTTCCAATCAGCCCCAGCATTTT. Its protein product is CASSPRDRGSNQPQHF.

The chain joins TRBV10-1 to TRBJ2-7, with TRBD2 as a possible D gene (6 bases). CDR3 length: 13 amino acids. From germline, CDR1 is WNHNN and CDR2 SYGVQD (reference sequence). The V and J ends lost 8 bases and 0 bases respectively, with 11 bases between them. The CDR3 DNA follows: TGCGCCAGCTGGAGGGCTCCCTCCTACGAGCAGTACTTC. Translation gives CASWRAPSYEQYF.

The chain uses TRBV7-8 and TRBJ2-7, with 10 bases fitting TRBD2. Germline loops: CDR1 SGHVS, CDR2 FQNEAQ. This CDR3 comprises 17 residues. With 5 bases clipped from V and 2 bases from J, the junction kept 12 bases outside the gene matches. The CDR3 DNA is TGTGCCAGCAGCCAATATAGCGGGAGGATTCCTCCCTACGAGCAGTACTTC. It yields the protein CASSQYSGRIPPYEQYF.

This clone was counted once. The chain joins TRBV6-6 to TRBJ1-3; no definite D call. This CDR3 comprises 14 residues. Germline V gene sequence: CDR1 MNHNY, CDR2 SVGAGI (reference sequence). Trimming shortened V by 2 bases and J by 1 base, and 6 bases separated the two germline ends. CDR3 bases: TGTGCCAGCAGTTACATTCCTTCTGGAAACACCATATATTTT. It yields the protein CASSYIPSGNTIYF.

The CDR3 coding sequence is TGTGCCAGCAGTTTATCCCAGGCCGAGACCCAGTACTTC. Translation: CASSLSQAETQYF. The gene calls are TRBV27 and TRBJ2-5; D remains unclear. Trimming took 0 bases from V and 5 from J, leaving 7 bases between them. CDR3 length: 13 amino acids. From germline, CDR1 is MNHEY and CDR2 SMNVEV (reference sequence).

The chain links TRBV7-9 to TRBJ2-1, with 15 bases identical to TRBD2. The V gene's germline CDR1 is SEHNR and CDR2 FQNEAQ (reference sequence). V lost 6 bases to trimming and J lost 16 bases; unmatched junction nucleotides: 10. The length of the CDR3 is 14 residues. Written as DNA, the CDR3 is TGTGCCAGCAGAGAAGCCGGGACTAGCGGGGGGCCTTTCTTC. This codes for CASREAGTSGGPFF.

The chain joins TRBV21-1 to TRBJ2-3; the DNA was not compared with TRBD2, the D call given in the table. TRBV21-1 constitutes a pseudogene. The CDR3 contains 16 residues. CDR3 coding DNA: TGTGCCAGCACCAATGTAGGACTAGCGAGCCCAGATACGCAGTATTTT. As protein: CASTNVGLASPDTQYF.

The chain joins TRBV11-2 to TRBJ2-1; TRBD2 matches at 11 bases. Looked up from germline, CDR1 is SGHAT and CDR2 is FQNNGV. Trimming took 4 bases from V and 5 from J; bases not matched to a gene: 10. The CDR3 sequence is 17 residues long. CDR3 residues: CASSSLAGGPDDNEQFF. CDR3 in DNA: TGTGCCAGCAGCTCCTTAGCGGGAGGGCCCGACGACAATGAGCAGTTCTTC.

For this clone: One end of the junction is discordant with germline, which a read error may explain. This rearrangement joins TRBV5-6 to TRBJ1-1; D unclear. Germline CDR1 and CDR2: SGHDT and YYEEEE. The CDR3 has 14 residues. CDR3 coding DNA: TGTGCCAGCAGTTTGGGAGGGTTCAACACTGAAGCTTTCTTT. Its protein product is CASSLGGFNTEAFF.

The chain uses TRBV19 and TRBJ2-5; TRBD1 matches at 8 bases. CDR1 is LNHDA and CDR2 is SQIVND in the germline V gene (reference sequence). CDR3 length equals 16 residues. V was clipped by 4 bases and J by 1 base; unmatched bases: 8. CDR3 coding DNA: TGTGCCAGTAGTACCCCTCGGACAGGGACCCAAGAGACCCAGTACTTC. It encodes CASSTPRTGTQETQYF.

This clone was observed a single time. The chain links TRBV30 to TRBJ1-5; 8 bases line up with TRBD1. The trim removed 0 bases at V and 7 bases at J, leaving 11 bases unmatched. CDR3 length: 16 residues. CDR1 and CDR2 (germline): GTSNPN, SVGIG (reference sequence). In nucleotides, the CDR3 is TGTGCCTGGAGTGTAAGGGACAGGTGGTTGGAACAGCCCCAGCATTTT. Its protein is CAWSVRDRWLEQPQHF.

The gene calls are TRBV27 and TRBJ1-5, with 7 bases lining up with TRBD1. The CDR3 consists of 16 residues. Unmatched junction bases numbered 10, after V lost 3 bases and J lost 5 bases. The germline V gene encodes CDR1 MNHEY and CDR2 SMNVEV (reference sequence). The CDR3 here is CASSFYSGRGHQPQHF. The CDR3 DNA reads as TGTGCCAGCAGTTTTTATTCGGGTAGGGGGCATCAGCCCCAGCATTTT.

This clone was detected once. The chain has TRBV24-1 and TRBJ2-1; TRBD1 agrees at 10 bases. CDR1 is KGHDR, CDR2 SFDVKD, per germline. The junction had 3 bases not matched to a gene; V was cut back by 3 bases and J by 8 bases. This CDR3 is built from 14 residues. CDR3 sequence (DNA): TGTGCCACCAGTGATCCGGGACAGGGGTATGAGCAGTTCTTC. Encoded protein: CATSDPGQGYEQFF.

This clone has a single count. The chain couples TRBV2 to TRBJ1-2; D remains ambiguous. Per germline, CDR1 SNHLY and CDR2 FYNNEI. V lost 5 bases, J lost 4 bases, and 8 bases lay in between. The CDR3 consists of 12 residues. CDR3 bases: TGTGCCAGCAGTCAGCGGTCCTATGGCTACACCTTC. Protein product: CASSQRSYGYTF. Full variable domain (rest looked up from reference TRBV2 and TRBJ1-2): EPEVTQTPSHQVTQMGQEVILRCVPISNHLYFYWYRQILGQKVEFLVSFYNNEISEKSEIFDDQFSVERPDGSNFTLKIRSTKLEDSAMYFCASSQRSYGYTFGSGTRLTVV.

The chain combines TRBV19 with TRBJ2-5; D is unclear. The V gene lost 5 bases and the J gene lost 5 bases, with 18 bases spanning the gap. CDR1 is LNHDA, CDR2 SQIVND, per germline (reference sequence). The CDR3 runs to 15 residues. The CDR3 reads CASSPIAALLETQYF. DNA of the CDR3: TGTGCCAGTAGTCCGATCGCAGCGCTGTTGGAGACCCAGTACTTC.

This clone was counted once. V gene TRBV29-1 combines with J gene TRBJ2-2; TRBD2 agrees at 12 bases. The CDR3 contains 15 residues. The V gene end was trimmed by 2 bases and the J gene end by 8 bases; junction bases not matched to a gene: 6. CDR1 and CDR2 from the germline V gene are SQVTM and ANQGSEA. CDR3 sequence (DNA): TGCAGCGTTGAATGGGCTAGCGGGAGGGAAGGGGAGCTGTTTTTT. This encodes CSVEWASGREGELFF.